The 13 T cell receptor beta chains below were found in one sample sequenced in a study of sequential checkpoint blockade in melanoma. The treatment is: randomized to nivolumab then ipilimumab (arm A) or the reverse (arm B). TCRdb's table, derived via immunoSEQ multiplex PCR, lists solely in-frame clones and lacks some. The sample holds about 2,400 clones; less than 30% are singletons and the top ten take roughly 15%. The sample in question was tumor tissue (inferred from file names), obtained from a patient given nivolumab and ipilimumab in sequence. The receptors originated from a human donor with melanoma.

The chain has TRBV11-3 and TRBJ2-5; D is uncertain. V dropped 1 base and J dropped 5 bases, with 11 bases sitting between them. Germline V CDR1 and CDR2: SGHNT, YENEEA. This CDR3 region has 14 residues. The CDR3 DNA reads TGTGCCAGCAGCTTAGGTGTCAGGCGGGAGACCCAGTACTTC. Protein: CASSLGVRRETQYF. Together with reference TRBV11-3 and TRBJ2-5, the CDR3 gives the full variable domain: EAGVVQSPRYKIIEKKQPVAFWCNPISGHNTLYWYLQNLGQGPELLIRYENEEAVDDSQLPKDRFSAERLKGVDSTLKIQPAELGDSAVYLCASSLGVRRETQYFGPGTRLLVL.

In its sample, this clone was seen a few times. CDR3 residues: CASSQVGQETNYGYTF. Here the CDR3 DNA reads TGTGCCAGCAGCCAAGTAGGCCAGGAGACTAACTATGGCTACACCTTC. V usage is TRBV14 and J usage is TRBJ1-2; no definite D call. CDR1 and CDR2 from the germline V gene are SGHDN and FVKESK. CDR3 length equals 16 residues. Trimming left V 1 base short and J 0 bases short, with 12 bases between. Together with reference TRBV14 and TRBJ1-2, the CDR3 gives the full variable domain: EAGVTQFPSHSVIEKGQTVTLRCDPISGHDNLYWYRRVMGKEIKFLLHFVKESKQDESGMPNNRFLAERTGGTYSTLKVQPAELEDSGVYFCASSQVGQETNYGYTFGSGTRLTVV.

This chain connects TRBV10-2 to TRBJ2-1; TRBD1 matches 9 bases. Germline CDR1 is WSHSY and CDR2 is SAAADI. Germline trimming cut 4 bases from V and 9 bases from J; bases unmatched to any gene: 13. There are 16 residues in the CDR3. The CDR3 here is CASSATTGTGRSEQFF. In DNA form, the CDR3 reads TGCGCCAGCAGTGCCACCACCGGGACAGGGCGCAGTGAGCAGTTCTTC.

This clone was detected a few times. The chain employs TRBV6-8 and TRBJ1-1, with D unclear. Germline V gene sequence: CDR1 MNHGY, CDR2 SAAAGT. V dropped 2 bases and J dropped 1 base, with 14 bases sitting between them. This CDR3 region has 16 residues. CDR3: CASSYGQLYPNTEAFF. The DNA for the CDR3 is TGTGCCAGCAGTTACGGCCAGCTATACCCGAACACTGAAGCTTTCTTT.

This clone has only a few counts. This chain connects TRBV7-1 to TRBJ1-4; D gene uncertain. TRBV7-1 is reported as an ORF; its role is uncertain. Trimming took off 3 bases at V and 2 bases at J, with 13 bases between the two ends. CDR3 length: 16 residues. The CDR3 DNA reads TGTGCCAGCAGCTCCCGGGCGGGTTCGACTAATGAAAAACTGTTTTTT. This codes for CASSSRAGSTNEKLFF.

This chain uses TRBV25-1 with TRBJ1-2; 8 bases align to TRBD1. The CDR3 runs to 14 residues. V shed 6 bases and J 8 bases; nucleotides not matched to a gene: 11. CDR1 and CDR2 from the germline V gene are MGHDK and SYGVNS. In DNA, the CDR3 is TGTGCCAGCAGCAAGGGACAGGCAACCGGGGGCTACACCTTC. It is translated as CASSKGQATGGYTF.

The V and J genes are TRBV11-3 and TRBJ2-2, with D unresolved. Germline-derived CDR1 and CDR2 are SGHNT and YENEEA. This CDR3 contains 17 residues. V shed 1 base and J shed 4 bases, with 16 bases lying between them. This CDR3 is CASSLVFSGRVTGELFF. CDR3 nucleotide sequence: TGTGCCAGCAGCTTAGTATTTTCGGGTCGGGTCACCGGGGAGCTGTTTTTT.

Only a few counts were recorded for this clone. This chain links TRBV6-8 with TRBJ1-2, with D perhaps TRBD1 (5 bases). Germline V gives CDR1 MNHGY, CDR2 SAAAGT. V lost 2 bases and J lost 7, with 11 bases in between. The CDR3 runs 13 residues. The chain's CDR3 is CASSYHQGRGYTF. CDR3 nucleotides: TGTGCCAGCAGTTACCACCAGGGACGTGGCTACACCTTC.

V usage is TRBV29-1 and J usage is TRBJ1-5; 11 nucleotides agree with TRBD1. Germline CDR1 is SQVTM and CDR2 is ANQGSEA. Losses at the gene ends were 5 bases for V and 6 bases for J; bases not matched to a gene: 3. The CDR3 spans 13 residues. CDR3 nucleotide sequence: TGCAGCGTTACCGGGACAGGGGGTCAGCCCCAGCATTTT. It codes for CSVTGTGGQPQHF.

By sample share, this clone is medium-sized (0.01 to 0.1%). The chain couples TRBV4-1 to TRBJ1-2; 7 bases fit TRBD1. Losses at the gene ends were 1 base for V and 6 bases for J; bases not matched to a gene: 8. Germline V gives CDR1 MGHRA, CDR2 YSYEKL. The CDR3 covers 15 residues. DNA for the CDR3: TGCGCCAGCAGCCAAGTAAGGGGGCAGGGTGATGGCTACACCTTC. This encodes CASSQVRGQGDGYTF.

In this sample, this clone turned up a few times. The rearrangement joins TRBV23-1 to TRBJ1-6; no definite D call. TRBV23-1 is filed as an ORF, its function uncertain. The length of the CDR3 is 13 residues. Trimming stripped 6 bases from V and 10 bases from J, with 13 bases between. CDR3: CASSFDRKSPLHF. The DNA of the CDR3 is TGCGCCAGCAGCTTCGATCGGAAATCACCCCTCCACTTT.

This clone was recorded a few times. This chain uses TRBV6-8 with TRBJ1-1; possible D gene TRBD1, 6 bases. This CDR3 has 14 amino acids. CDR1 and CDR2 (germline): MNHGY, SAAAGT. The V gene lost 0 bases and the J gene lost 5 bases, with 10 bases spanning the gap. CDR3 sequence: CASSYSGGRTEAFF. CDR3 DNA: TGTGCCAGCAGTTACTCCGGGGGGCGGACTGAAGCTTTCTTT.

The rearrangement joins TRBV10-3 to TRBJ1-5; TRBD1 matches at 9 bases. The germline V gene has CDR1 ENHRY and CDR2 SYGVKD. The V gene end was trimmed by 6 bases and the J gene end by 6 bases; junction bases not matched to a gene: 15. The CDR3 has 17 residues. CDR3 residues: CAISEDRGSRVGQPQHF. The CDR3 DNA follows: TGTGCCATCAGCGAGGACAGGGGAAGTCGTGTAGGTCAGCCCCAGCATTTT.